This record looks at one T cell receptor beta chain sequence and its context. What this receptor recognizes is not known. This may be a read error, as it is one base from a much larger clone. This record belongs to a study of T cells in Graves' hyperthyroidism and ophthalmopathy (dated by TCRdb to 2018 to 2020). Study-level background: A discovery cohort of roughly 96 patients, roughly 45 with Graves' ophthalmopathy and approximately 57 with stable Graves' hyperthyroidism, was used to find distinguishing TCR V-J signatures. The 95 to 100 discovery patients were divided at random into training and test sets in a 7:3 ratio. The paper describes TCR Vbeta CDR3 sequencing of fewer than 150 peripheral blood samples, made up of 43 ophthalmopathy patients, roughly 75 hyperthyroidism patients and roughly 17 progressor patients. After sampling, hyperthyroidism patients received methimazole starting at 30 mg daily, and ophthalmopathy patients received high-dose intravenous methylprednisolone. Thyroid tissue and blood T-cell repertoires from six Graves' hyperthyroidism patients were also compared in the study. Whether ophthalmopathy could be predicted prospectively was tested in an independent validation cohort made up of 18 hyperthyroidism patients plus 17 patients who later progressed to ophthalmopathy. Beyond this particular receptor, the publication reports: In cross-validation, a model built on a 13 V-J signature told ophthalmopathy apart from stable hyperthyroidism with 85% to 90% sensitivity and approximately 84% specificity, and in testing the same model reached 80%/75%. In validation, the model predicted progression to ophthalmopathy a median of roughly 6.2 months before onset, with about 64% sensitivity and 72.22% specificity. No statistical method was used to fix the sample size in advance, and group allocation was not hidden from the investigators. Most expanded thyroid clonotypes (frequency above 0.001) were also found in blood, which suggests that blood repertoires may mirror thyroid immune responses.

The CDR3 measures 15 amino acids from cysteine to phenylalanine. Only CDR3 DNA remains: 45 bases, in frame from the first base. Based on the germline V gene (reference sequence), the CDR1 and CDR2 sequences are SGHAT and FQDESV. Any patient with an uncontrolled infection, another autoimmune disease, pregnancy or lactation was excluded. Diagnoses were based on clinical symptoms, serum thyroxine and TRAb, thyroid ultrasound and orbital computed tomography. Trizol reagent was used to extract total RNA, and RNA quality was then checked on an Agilent 2100 Bioanalyzer. The TCR beta CDR3 regions were amplified from the RNA transcripts. The TCR CDR3 was subjected to a first round of RT-PCR using the HTBI primer set and the Qiagen OneStep RT-PCR kit. A second multiplex PCR round built the libraries, followed by size selection and purification. Sequencing of the libraries was done on an Illumina HiSeq2000 using paired-end 100 bp reads. From the authors' description of their analysis: SOAPnuke was used to process the raw data, throwing out any read that contained adapters or uncalled bases, had a mean Phred below 15, or lacked an exact constant-primer or identifier match. High-quality paired reads were merged with COPE v1.2.5, and unique nucleotide sequences were defined as clonotypes. Clonotypes were aligned to IMGT TRBV, TRBD and TRBJ reference segments using MiTCR v1.1. Only V-J combinations with frequency above 0.0001, covering roughly 99% of repertoires, were analysed. A TCS score was defined as the ratio of F50 (clonal expansion) to E x V (chaos), with BLOSUM62-based TCRdist applied between CDR3 peptides within each V-J. Welch's t-statistics and random forest reduced fewer than 600 V-J features to under 15, which were used in a naive Bayes classifier (R e1071). Thyroid-blood repertoire similarity was quantified with the Morisita-Horn index. The raw public reads went through TCRdb reprocessing: fastp at Q25, MiXCR clone calling, in-frame beta chains kept. For every CDR3 protein sequence, its rows merge into one entry that carries the most common genes and DNA. TCRdb, not the authors, supplied the V and J calls. The sample table shows 660,000 or so distinct CDR3 sequences, and approximately 42% are seen once. The biggest ten clones account for less than 9.5% of the sample.

The receptor comes from an adult man with Graves' disease, either hyperthyroidism or ophthalmopathy (not recorded which). Source material: peripheral blood or thyroid tissue (not recorded which). The chain is encoded by TRBV11-1 joined to TRBJ2-7; 8 nucleotides in the junction match TRBD2. The end of the DNA is better explained by TRBJ2-5, so the J call may be wrong. The CDR3 protein is CANSLTVAGQETQYF. At the DNA level, the sequence is TGTGCCAACAGCTTGACTGTAGCGGGGCAAGAGACCCAGTACTTC.